The sequence of this TCR beta chain was determined in a study of T cell responses to AZD1222 COVID-19 vaccine. Overall study results and limits: Recipients of two AZD1222 doses showed rising Spike-specific TCR breadth and depth. Only six or seven AZD1222 recipients were seropositive at baseline. Donors, mostly white British, included more females; clonal diversity was possibly underestimated.

The method was immunoSEQ multiplex PCR; TCRdb's version includes in-frame clones alone and lacks a portion of them. The profile covers over 85,000 clones, with 65% to 85% appearing a single time and approximately 5% taken by the ten largest. As concerns this clone: Its matching antigen is unknown.

Germline V gene sequence: CDR1 SGHRS, CDR2 YFSETQ. There are 15 residues in the CDR3. The ends lost 2 bases at V and 3 bases at J; junction bases unmatched: 7. The V gene is TRBV5-1, the J gene TRBJ1-1; TRBD1 matches at 7 bases. This sequence originates from an adult in good health. Material: peripheral blood, obtained on day 0 of AZD1222 vaccination. The CDR3 here is CASSLNRGGYTEAFF. Written as DNA, the CDR3 is TGCGCCAGCAGCTTAAACAGGGGAGGGTACACTGAAGCTTTCTTT.